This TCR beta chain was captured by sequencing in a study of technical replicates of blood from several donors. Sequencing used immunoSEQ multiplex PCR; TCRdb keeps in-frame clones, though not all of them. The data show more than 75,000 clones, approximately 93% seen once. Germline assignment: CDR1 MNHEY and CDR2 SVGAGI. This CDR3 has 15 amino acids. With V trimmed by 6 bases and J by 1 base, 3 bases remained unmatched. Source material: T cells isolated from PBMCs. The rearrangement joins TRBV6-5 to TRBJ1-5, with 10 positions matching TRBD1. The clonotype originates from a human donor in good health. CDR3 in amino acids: CASRRQGASNQPQHF. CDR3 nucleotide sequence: TGTGCCAGCAGACGACAGGGGGCAAGCAATCAGCCCCAGCATTTT.